This TCR beta chain was obtained from a study of CD8 T cells in Susac syndrome. Study outcomes and limitations: The study recognized that the number of individuals in its TCR sequencing and HLA analysis was relatively small.

Germline V gene sequence: CDR1 SQVTM, CDR2 ANQGSEA. The CDR3 runs to 17 residues. V dropped 3 bases and J dropped 3; count of bases not matched to a gene: 15. Concerning this clonotype: Its antigen is unknown.

Negative isolation was used for CD8+ and CD4+ T cells, and FACS enrichment was applied to TEMRA cells. The RNA, about 0.45 to 1 ug, was put through reverse transcription using random hexamers. Amplification of the TCR beta CDR3 was carried out by immunoSEQ multiplex PCR, which spanned a total of 54 Vbeta and 13 Jbeta segments. TCRdb recomputed calls from the immunoSEQ multiplex PCR reads with MiXCR, one row per CDR3 protein. The profile covers about 120,000 distinct CDR3 sequences, with over 90% appearing a single time and less than 0.15% taken by the ten largest. J is TRBJ1-1 and V is TRBV29-1; 8 bases fit TRBD1. This TCR derives from a human donor with Susac syndrome. Sequenced sample: CD4+ T cells from PBMCs. The CDR3 protein is CSVDAIRGTGGDTEAFF. The CDR3 nucleotides are TGCAGCGTTGACGCCATTAGGGGTACAGGGGGAGACACTGAAGCTTTCTTT.